The 31 T cell receptor beta chains given below trace back to one sample, sequenced in a study of PD-1 blockade in classical Hodgkin lymphoma. Sequenced by immunoSEQ multiplex PCR; TCRdb stores in-frame clones only, minus some. The repertoire consists of about 40,000 clones, with over 80% occurring once and the leading ten covering about 10%. In every patient, relapse followed autologous stem cell transplantation, while exposure to brentuximab vedotin differed. The sample here was peripheral blood mononuclear cells (PBMCs), taken at baseline. These receptors all come from a human donor with classical Hodgkin lymphoma.

The chain combines TRBV10-3 with TRBJ1-6; 8 nucleotides agree with TRBD1. The CDR3 loop spans 15 amino acids. Per germline, CDR1 ENHRY and CDR2 SYGVKD. Losses at the gene ends were 1 base for V and 10 bases for J; bases not matched to a gene: 6. The CDR3 region is CAISEFPGGRSPLHF. The CDR3 DNA follows: TGTGCCATCAGTGAGTTTCCAGGGGGCAGATCACCCCTCCACTTT.

The chain carries TRBV29-1 and TRBJ1-2, with 9 positions matching TRBD1. In germline, CDR1 is SQVTM, CDR2 ANQGSEA. J was trimmed by 2 bases and V by 3 bases; bases with no gene match: 4. The CDR3 loop spans 14 amino acids. The DNA of the CDR3 is TGCAGCGTTGAGGGGACAGGGTCCAACTATGGCTACACCTTC. Protein: CSVEGTGSNYGYTF.

This clone is large in the sample. The V call is TRBV6-1, the J call TRBJ1-2; D is ambiguous. V gave up 4 bases and J gave up 4 bases, with 7 bases separating them. The CDR3 is 12 amino acids. The germline CDR1 and CDR2 sequences are MNHNS and SASEGT. The CDR3 sequence: CASSGSGYGYTF. DNA of the CDR3: TGTGCCAGCAGTGGAAGCGGCTATGGCTACACCTTC.

A single count supports this clone. The chain combines TRBV9 with TRBJ2-3; D perhaps matches TRBD2 (6 bases). The CDR3 loop spans 16 amino acids. Trimming took 0 bases from V and 6 from J, leaving 17 bases between them. Per germline, CDR1 SGDLS and CDR2 YYNGEE. For the CDR3, the DNA is TGTGCCAGCAGCGTAGTGGGTAGCGGTGTTGGGGATACGCAGTATTTT. This sequence encodes CASSVVGSGVGDTQYF.

V gene TRBV5-1 combines with J gene TRBJ2-5; D possibly corresponds to TRBD2 (6 bases). Germline-derived CDR1 and CDR2 are SGHRS and YFSETQ. The V gene lost 4 bases and the J gene lost 5 bases, with 12 bases spanning the gap. The CDR3 totals 13 residues. For the CDR3, the DNA is TGCGCCAGCAGCAGGGACGGAGGGGAGACCCAGTACTTC. Translation: CASSRDGGETQYF.

The V and J genes are TRBV15 and TRBJ2-2, with 7 bases that match TRBD2. Germline CDR1 is LNHNV and CDR2 is YYDKDF (reference sequence). V lost 3 bases to trimming and J lost 0 bases; unmatched junction nucleotides: 1. The CDR3 totals 15 residues. The CDR3 DNA is TGTGCCACCAGCAGGGCGGGGGCGAACACCGGGGAGCTGTTTTTT. It codes for CATSRAGANTGELFF.

The rearrangement links TRBV5-6 to TRBJ2-7; maybe TRBD2 (6 bases). The CDR3 contains 15 residues. The germline V gene encodes CDR1 SGHDT and CDR2 YYEEEE. Trimming took off 4 bases at V and 1 base at J, with 15 bases between the two ends. The CDR3 region is CASSVLGGGSYEQYF. The CDR3 bases are TGTGCCAGCAGCGTTCTGGGGGGAGGATCCTACGAGCAGTACTTC.

The V call is TRBV13, the J call TRBJ2-3; 7 bases are a match to TRBD2. Germline values: CDR1 PRHDT, CDR2 FYEKMQ (reference sequence). V lost 5 bases to trimming and J lost 2 bases; unmatched junction nucleotides: 10. The CDR3 runs 16 residues. The CDR3, as DNA: TGTGCCAGCAGCCCAAACACCGGGACTACCACAGATACGCAGTATTTT. Protein product: CASSPNTGTTTDTQYF.

The rearrangement joins TRBV28 to TRBJ1-4; D is ambiguous. With 6 bases removed from V and 7 bases from J, the gap between germline ends came to 3 bases. The CDR3 is 10 residues long. Germline CDR1 and CDR2: MDHEN and SYDVKM. The CDR3 DNA reads TGTGCCAGCAGGGGTGAAAAACTGTTTTTT. This encodes CASRGEKLFF. Looking up the rest from reference TRBV28 and TRBJ1-4 gives the full variable domain: DVKVTQSSRYLVKRTGEKVFLECVQDMDHENMFWYRQDPGLGLRLIYFSYDVKMKEKGDIPEGYSVSREKKERFSLILESASTNQTSMYLCASRGEKLFFGSGTQLSVL.

The gene calls are TRBV10-3 and TRBJ1-1; D may be TRBD1 (5 bases). The length of the CDR3 is 15 residues. Trimming left V 4 bases short and J 0 bases short, with 12 bases between. CDR1 and CDR2 from the germline V gene are ENHRY and SYGVKD. CDR3 protein: CAISAPKGVNTEAFF. In nucleotides, the CDR3 is TGTGCCATCAGTGCGCCGAAAGGGGTGAACACTGAAGCTTTCTTT.

The gene calls are TRBV4-1 and TRBJ2-3, with D possibly matching TRBD2 (6 bases). Germline V gene lookup returns CDR1 MGHRA and CDR2 YSYEKL. Between the trimmed V and J ends, which lost 1 base and 0 bases, there was a span of 20 bases. This CDR3 is 19 amino acids long. CDR3 nucleotide sequence: TGCGCCAGCAGCCAAGGATTACTAGCAGCCAATCCTAGCACAGATACGCAGTATTTT. Translating it yields CASSQGLLAANPSTDTQYF.

The CDR3 bases are TGTGCCATCAGATCTAGTTTAGCGGGAGAAGAGACCCAGTACTTC. Its translation is CAIRSSLAGEETQYF. This chain links TRBV10-3 with TRBJ2-5; 9 nucleotides agree with TRBD2. The CDR3 spans 15 residues. V lost 6 bases to trimming and J lost 3 bases; unmatched junction nucleotides: 8. The V gene's germline CDR1 is ENHRY and CDR2 SYGVKD.

The chain uses TRBV28 and TRBJ2-1; TRBD2 agrees at 9 bases. Germline lookup yields CDR1 MDHEN and CDR2 SYDVKM. The CDR3 is 19 residues long. After removal of 5 bases from V and 6 bases from J, the junction contained 20 bases not matched to a gene. The CDR3 coding sequence is TGTGCCAGCAGTCCAAAGAGCCGACTCAGTAGCGGGAGAACCAATGAGCAGTTCTTC. Amino acid sequence: CASSPKSRLSSGRTNEQFF. Based on the CDR3 plus reference TRBV28 and TRBJ2-1, the full variable domain is DVKVTQSSRYLVKRTGEKVFLECVQDMDHENMFWYRQDPGLGLRLIYFSYDVKMKEKGDIPEGYSVSREKKERFSLILESASTNQTSMYLCASSPKSRLSSGRTNEQFFGPGTRLTVL.

The V call is TRBV10-3, the J call TRBJ1-1; D gene unclear. CDR3 length: 15 amino acids. Germline CDR1 and CDR2: ENHRY and SYGVKD. V lost 0 bases and J 2 bases, leaving 10 bases between the germline ends. CDR3 DNA sequence: TGTGCCATCAGTGAGTCGAGAGGGTACAACACTGAAGCTTTCTTT. Its translation is CAISESRGYNTEAFF.

The chain joins TRBV18 to TRBJ1-2; 12 positions match TRBD1. After removal of 3 bases from V and 2 bases from J, the junction contained 7 bases not matched to a gene. CDR1 is KGHSH and CDR2 is LQKENI in the germline V gene. The CDR3 runs 17 residues. CDR3 protein: CASSPTWDRGRNYGYTF. The CDR3 DNA follows: TGTGCCAGCTCACCGACATGGGACAGGGGGCGGAACTATGGCTACACCTTC.

The chain couples TRBV5-1 to TRBJ2-3, with TRBD1 as a possible D gene (6 bases). Germline V CDR1 and CDR2: SGHRS, YFSETQ. V was cut by 6 bases and J by 4 bases, with 12 bases left in between. The CDR3 runs 13 residues. As DNA, the CDR3 is TGCGCCAGCACAAACAGGGTCGCAGATACGCAGTATTTT. This codes for CASTNRVADTQYF.

The V gene is TRBV6-4, the J gene TRBJ2-3; D is tentatively TRBD1 or TRBD2 (5 bases each). This CDR3 region has 12 residues. V lost 6 bases, J lost 6 bases, and 10 bases lay in between. From germline, CDR1 is MRHNA and CDR2 SNTAGT. The chain's CDR3 is CASSNEGDTQYF. The DNA of the CDR3 is TGTGCCAGCAGCAACGAGGGGGATACGCAGTATTTT.

The rearrangement uses TRBV7-2 and TRBJ1-2; D unresolved. The germline gives CDR1 SGHTA, CDR2 FQGNSA. The CDR3 has 15 amino acids. With 0 bases removed from V and 1 base from J, the gap between germline ends came to 9 bases. DNA for the CDR3: TGTGCCAGCAGCTTAGCAAATGGGGTTAACTATGGCTACACCTTC. This codes for CASSLANGVNYGYTF.

V is TRBV19 and J is TRBJ1-4; D possibly corresponds to TRBD1 (6 bases). The V end lost 4 bases, the J end lost 0 bases, and 12 bases lay between the germline ends. The V gene's germline CDR1 is LNHDA and CDR2 SQIVND (reference sequence). The CDR3 covers 16 residues. The CDR3 coding sequence is TGTGCCAGTAGTACCCCAGGACAGCCAACTAATGAAAAACTGTTTTTT. Amino acid sequence: CASSTPGQPTNEKLFF. The variable domain in full, completed from reference TRBV19 and TRBJ1-4, reads DGGITQSPKYLFRKEGQNVTLSCEQNLNHDAMYWYRQDPGQGLRLIYYSQIVNDFQKGDIAEGYSVSREKKESFPLTVTSAQKNPTAFYLCASSTPGQPTNEKLFFGSGTQLSVL.

The chain employs TRBV6-1 and TRBJ1-5; a weak D match, TRBD1 (5 bases). Per the germline V gene, CDR1 is MNHNS and CDR2 is SASEGT. V was clipped by 4 bases and J by 7 bases, with 17 bases between them. The CDR3 runs 15 residues. The CDR3 is CASSVLPGTYQPQHF. The CDR3 nucleotides are TGTGCCAGCAGTGTGCTCCCCGGGACTTACCAGCCCCAGCATTTT.

The chain carries TRBV18 and TRBJ1-1, with D unresolved. The CDR3 length is 15 residues. V was cut by 3 bases and J by 4 bases, with 15 bases left in between. Germline loops: CDR1 KGHSH, CDR2 LQKENI. The CDR3 sequence: CASSPIGHEGTEAFF. For the CDR3, the DNA is TGTGCCAGCTCACCCATAGGGCACGAGGGCACTGAAGCTTTCTTT.

The gene calls are TRBV6-5 and TRBJ2-3, with TRBD2 matching 12 bases. The CDR3 consists of 13 residues. Germline V lookup: CDR1 MNHEY, CDR2 SVGAGI. The trim removed 10 bases at V and 7 bases at J, leaving 6 bases unmatched. The CDR3 region is CATRLAGVYTQYF. CDR3 in DNA: TGTGCCACCCGACTAGCGGGAGTGTATACGCAGTATTTT.

V usage is TRBV19 and J usage is TRBJ1-5; possibly TRBD1 for D (5 bases). The CDR3 length is 14 residues. Looked up from germline, CDR1 is LNHDA and CDR2 is SQIVND (reference sequence). Trimming took 3 bases from V and 11 from J, leaving 17 bases between them. The CDR3 sequence is CASSISQSGGAQHF. The CDR3 DNA sequence: TGTGCCAGTAGTATCAGCCAGTCCGGGGGGGCCCAGCATTTT.

The gene calls are TRBV6-5 and TRBJ2-7; D gene uncertain. The V gene lost 0 bases and the J gene lost 2 bases, with 5 bases spanning the gap. This CDR3 has 13 amino acids. CDR1 MNHEY and CDR2 SVGAGI come from the germline V gene. CDR3 amino acids: CASSYSRAYEQYF. CDR3 in DNA: TGTGCCAGCAGTTACTCGAGAGCCTACGAGCAGTACTTC.

V gene TRBV9 combines with J gene TRBJ2-4, with TRBD2 matching 8 bases. Losses at the gene ends were 2 bases for V and 3 bases for J; bases not matched to a gene: 7. The CDR3 sequence is 16 residues long. The germline gives CDR1 SGDLS, CDR2 YYNGEE. This CDR3 is CASSVGREGGKNIQYF. CDR3 DNA: TGTGCCAGCAGCGTCGGGAGGGAAGGGGGCAAAAACATTCAGTACTTC.

This sequence joins TRBV6-5 and TRBJ1-5, with TRBD1 identical over 7 bases. The germline V gene has CDR1 MNHEY and CDR2 SVGAGI. The V segment lost 6 bases and the J segment 0 bases; nucleotides outside the gene matches: 5. This CDR3 has 15 residues. The CDR3 protein is CASRLTGNSNQPQHF. The CDR3 DNA is TGTGCCAGCAGGCTGACAGGGAATAGCAATCAGCCCCAGCATTTT.

As concerns this clone: The conserved closing phenylalanine or tryptophan is absent in this CDR3, likely reflecting a read error. The rearrangement links TRBV13 to TRBJ1-3; the D gene is possibly TRBD1 (5 bases). V was pared by 4 bases and J by 3 bases, with 19 bases between. This CDR3 comprises 17 residues. Germline values: CDR1 PRHDT, CDR2 FYEKMQ (reference sequence). The CDR3 region has the DNA TGTGCCAGCAGCTCCGGGGGATGGGGAAGCGGTGGAAACACCATATATCTT. Its translation is CASSSGGWGSGGNTIYL.

This clone has just one count. J is TRBJ2-5 and V is TRBV7-7, with 9 bases lining up with TRBD1. Germline CDR1 reads SSHAT; CDR2 reads FNYEAQ (reference sequence). V was clipped by 2 bases and J by 4 bases; unmatched bases: 8. The CDR3 has 16 amino acids. The CDR3 loop is CASSLSRGQGSETQYF. The CDR3 nucleotides are TGTGCCAGCAGCTTATCGAGGGGACAGGGTTCAGAGACCCAGTACTTC.

This chain connects TRBV27 to TRBJ2-4; 9 positions agree with TRBD2. There are 20 residues in the CDR3. Looked up from germline, CDR1 is MNHEY and CDR2 is SMNVEV (reference sequence). Germline trimming cut 6 bases from V and 2 bases from J; bases unmatched to any gene: 20. This chain's CDR3 is CASRSLHAFSSGISKNIQYF. CDR3 DNA: TGTGCCAGCAGGTCCCTTCATGCCTTTTCTAGCGGGATTTCCAAAAACATTCAGTACTTC.

This chain connects TRBV5-4 to TRBJ1-5; D possibly corresponds to TRBD1 (6 bases). With 3 bases removed from V and 3 bases from J, the gap between germline ends came to 10 bases. CDR1 is SGHNT and CDR2 is YYREEE in the germline V gene (reference sequence). There are 14 residues in the CDR3. In nucleotides, the CDR3 is TGTGCCAGCAGCTCCCGGGACACCAATCAGCCCCAGCATTTT. Amino acid sequence: CASSSRDTNQPQHF.

This clone showed up just once. The chain combines TRBV6-5 with TRBJ1-1, with unresolved D. Trimming removed 2 bases from V and 1 base from J, with 8 bases in between. The CDR3 loop spans 14 amino acids. Germline CDR1 MNHEY, CDR2 SVGAGI. This CDR3 reads CASSYALWNTEAFF. In DNA, the CDR3 is TGTGCCAGCAGTTACGCTCTTTGGAACACTGAAGCTTTCTTT.